This TCR beta chain stems from a study of naive and memory T cell subsets. The study's findings and limits: In CD4 and CD8 cells, diversity dropped from naive through EMRA. Possibly reflecting memory cells re-expressing CD45RA, a few larger clonotypes occurred in naive repertoires, especially CD8.

CDR3 length equals 15 residues. J lost 1 base, V lost 6 bases, and 8 bases had no gene match. Germline V gene data show CDR1 as MDHEN and CDR2 as SYDVKM. This clonotype came up many times. Its antigen is unidentified. Both TRBC1 and TRBC2 were covered by a beta constant-region primer of two equimolar oligonucleotides. Ligated cDNA was amplified by four rounds of PCR with nested alpha and beta constant-region primers and SP2. One entry per CDR3 protein results from TCRdb running MiXCR on the UMI-ligation and nested PCR reads. The data show more than 95,000 distinct CDR3 sequences, about 14% seen once. Sample: naive CD8+ T cells from blood. The rearrangement uses TRBV28 and TRBJ1-1, with 7 bases matching TRBD1. This receptor was identified in a human donor in good health. CDR3 coding DNA: TGTGCCAGCAGGGGCCGGGACAGTACGAACACTGAAGCTTTCTTT. Encoded protein: CASRGRDSTNTEAFF.